This TCR beta chain derives from a study of a mutant IDH1 vaccine in newly diagnosed glioma. Study-wide background: Patients came in for eight vaccinations, in weeks 1, 3, 5, 7, 11, 15, 19 and 23. Treated patients were approximately 60% male, roughly 38% female, mean age 40.4 years. Former treatment meant radiotherapy, temozolomide, or both; the majority had gotten both.

Method: immunoSEQ multiplex PCR; TCRdb's copy keeps in-frame clones and lacks some. The sample yields 55,000 or so clones, about 91% seen once. A note on this clone: Its antigen is unidentified.

Germline V gives CDR1 SGHRS, CDR2 YFSETQ. Between the trimmed V and J ends, which lost 4 bases and 2 bases, there was a span of 15 bases. This CDR3 is 15 amino acids long. The time point was: week 11, during vaccination. Vaccine doses each comprised 300 ug of mutant IDH1 20-mer peptide, with topical imiquimod. This specimen consisted of PBMCs, obtained from a glioma patient whose treatment included an IDH1 peptide vaccine. The clonotype was recovered from a man between 50 and 59 years old with glioma. The J gene is TRBJ2-5, the V gene TRBV5-1; a weak D match, TRBD1 (6 bases). The CDR3 is CASSRQAGGQETQYF. CDR3 nucleotide sequence: TGCGCCAGCAGCCGACAGGCTGGCGGGCAAGAGACCCAGTACTTC.